This TCR beta chain was obtained from a study of cytomegalovirus exposure and HLA in healthy donors. A multiplex PCR was run with 60 Vbeta primers and 13 Jbeta primers. Measured with immunoSEQ multiplex PCR; TCRdb has only the in-frame clones, and not every one. Among about 140,000 clones listed, about 80% were seen once. The germline V and J ends were trimmed by 3 bases and 3 bases, with 15 bases remaining between them. The germline CDR1 and CDR2 sequences are SGHDT and YYEEEE. CDR3 size: 15 residues. The sequence derives from a male donor in good health and CMV-seropositive. The rearrangement links TRBV5-6 to TRBJ1-2; a possible D gene is TRBD1 (6 bases). Sequences were obtained from PBMCs. The CDR3 loop reads CASSWGGAGDYGYTF. CDR3 DNA: TGTGCCAGCAGCTGGGGGGGGGCCGGGGACTATGGCTACACCTTC.